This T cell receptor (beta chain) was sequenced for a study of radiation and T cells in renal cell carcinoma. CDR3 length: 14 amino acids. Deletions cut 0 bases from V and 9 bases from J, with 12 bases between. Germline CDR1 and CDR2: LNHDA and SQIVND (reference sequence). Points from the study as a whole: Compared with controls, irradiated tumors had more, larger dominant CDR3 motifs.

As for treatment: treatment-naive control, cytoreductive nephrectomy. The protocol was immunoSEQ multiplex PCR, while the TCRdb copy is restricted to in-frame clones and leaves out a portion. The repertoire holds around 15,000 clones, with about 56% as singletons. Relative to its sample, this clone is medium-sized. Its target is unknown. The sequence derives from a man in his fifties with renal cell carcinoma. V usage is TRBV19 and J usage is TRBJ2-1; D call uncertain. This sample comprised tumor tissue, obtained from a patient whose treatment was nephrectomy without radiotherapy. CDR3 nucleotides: TGTGCCAGTAGTATAGATCAGACCCGGCTTGAGCAGTTCTTC. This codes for CASSIDQTRLEQFF.